Listed below are T cell receptor beta chains from one sample, sequenced in a study of blood T cell repertoires in COVID-19. The table came from immunoSEQ multiplex PCR; TCRdb's copy has only in-frame clones and leaves some out. The sample consists of 250,000 to 350,000 clones, roughly 92% of them appearing once. The sequencing sample was made of peripheral blood. These receptors all come from a woman aged 25 to 45 with COVID-19, enrolled during active disease. Both conserved end residues are part of each CDR3. Fields, in order: V gene, clone size, J gene, D gene, CDR3 DNA, CDR3 protein. D genes are given only for firm matches. Not every row has a clone size; where given, it reads once, few, many or a size class.

TRBV7-8	.	TRBJ1-1	TRBD1	TGTGCCAGCAGCTCCAACGACAGGGTGCAATACACTGAAGCTTTCTTT	CASSSNDRVQYTEAFF
TRBV5-5	once	TRBJ1-4	TRBD1	TGTGCCAGCAGCTTGGTAGCAGGGGGAGGAGAAAAACTGTTTTTT	CASSLVAGGGEKLFF
TRBV19	once	TRBJ1-5	.	TGTGCCAGTAGTATGGCTTTCGGGACACCCAATCAGCCCCAGCATTTT	CASSMAFGTPNQPQHF
TRBV19	once	TRBJ1-1	TRBD1	TGTGCCAGTAATGTGGGGACAGGGGACAGTAACACTGAAGCTTTCTTT	CASNVGTGDSNTEAFF
TRBV25-1	.	TRBJ1-5	.	TGTGCCAGCAGGGGGGAGGGGGGCCAGCCCCAGCATTTT	CASRGEGGQPQHF
TRBV19	.	TRBJ2-7	.	TGTGCCAGTAGTGAGGGGGTTAGTGGCGAGCAGTACTTC	CASSEGVSGEQYF
TRBV6-5	.	TRBJ1-3	.	TGTGCCAGCAGTCCCGACAGCTCTGGAAACACCATATATTTT	CASSPDSSGNTIYF
TRBV6-5	.	TRBJ1-5	TRBD1	TGTGCCAGCATTGGCACGGACAGGGGATATCAGCCCCAGCATTTT	CASIGTDRGYQPQHF
TRBV10-1	many	TRBJ2-5	.	TGCGCCAGCAGTGATCGGTTTCAGGGGTGGGAGACCCAGTACTTC	CASSDRFQGWETQYF
TRBV2	.	TRBJ1-2	TRBD1	TGTGCCAGCGGCCTAACAGGGGTCGAAGGCTACACCTTC	CASGLTGVEGYTF
TRBV2	.	TRBJ2-5	.	TGTGCCAGCAGGTCTACAGGGGAGACCCAGTACTTC	CASRSTGETQYF
TRBV5-1	.	TRBJ1-5	TRBD1	TGCGCCAGCAGCCCCGGGACAGTTGGCAATCAGCCCCAGCATTTT	CASSPGTVGNQPQHF
TRBV3-1/TRBV3-2	.	TRBJ2-3	TRBD2	TGTGCCAGCAGCCAGCGTCTAGCGGGTAGCACAGATACGCAGTATTTT	CASSQRLAGSTDTQYF
TRBV11-1	.	TRBJ2-5	.	TGTGCCAGCAGCCCTACCGGGGGTTACAGGGAGACCCAGTACTTC	CASSPTGGYRETQYF
TRBV5-6	.	TRBJ2-7	TRBD2	TGTGCCAGCAGCTTGGCCTCTATTAGCGGGAGTTCCTACGAGCAGTACTTC	CASSLASISGSSYEQYF
TRBV28	.	TRBJ2-3	.	TGTGCCAGCAGCTTAGGACCGTTGGGAGGAGAAACAGATACGCAGTATTTT	CASSLGPLGGETDTQYF
TRBV24-1	.	TRBJ2-3	TRBD2	TGTGCCACCAGTGATTTCGGAGCGGGAGAGGAAGATACGCAGTATTTT	CATSDFGAGEEDTQYF
TRBV2	.	TRBJ1-2	TRBD1	TGTGCCAGGAGGAACAGGGGAGGCTACACCTTC	CARRNRGGYTF
TRBV18	.	TRBJ1-5	.	TGTGCCAGCTCACCACCGTCGGGGGGGAATCAGCCCCAGCATTTT	CASSPPSGGNQPQHF
TRBV7-9	.	TRBJ2-1	.	TGTGCCAGCAGCTTAGGGGCGTCCTACAATGAGCAGTTCTTC	CASSLGASYNEQFF
TRBV11-3	.	TRBJ2-3	.	TGTGCCAGCAGCCTCGAGGATACGCAGTATTTT	CASSLEDTQYF
TRBV7-9	once	TRBJ1-2	TRBD1	TGTGCCAGCAGCTTAGCCCAGACAGGGGGAGACTATGGCTACACCTTC	CASSLAQTGGDYGYTF
TRBV25-1	once	TRBJ1-2	.	TGTGCCAGCAGACAGGACACAGCTAACTATGGCTACACCTTC	CASRQDTANYGYTF
TRBV11-2	.	TRBJ1-2	.	TGTGCCGGGGAAGAGGGAGGCTACACCTTC	CAGEEGGYTF
TRBV6-2/TRBV6-3	few	TRBJ1-5	.	TGTGCCAGCAGCCAGACCCTTGGAGGGGTTAGCAATCAGCCCCAGCATTTT	CASSQTLGGVSNQPQHF
TRBV19	.	TRBJ2-7	.	TGTGCCAGTAGTCCCAGACAGGCTCCTACCTACGAGCAGTACTTC	CASSPRQAPTYEQYF
TRBV9	.	TRBJ1-2	TRBD1	TGTGCCAGCAGCCCTCGACCGGGACAGGGGGTATGGGGCTATGGCTACACCTTC	CASSPRPGQGVWGYGYTF
TRBV11-2	.	TRBJ1-6	TRBD1	TGTGCCAGCAGCATAGGACAGGGAACTTCACCCCTCCACTTT	CASSIGQGTSPLHF
TRBV12-5	.	TRBJ1-1	.	TGTGCTAGTGGTTTGGTACTAGGGATGAACACTGAAGCTTTCTTT	CASGLVLGMNTEAFF
TRBV5-6	.	TRBJ1-4	TRBD1	TGTGCCAGCAGCGTCCCGGGACAGGGTACTAATGAAAAACTGTTTTTT	CASSVPGQGTNEKLFF
TRBV9	.	TRBJ1-1	.	TGTGCCAGCAGCATCAGACAGGAGTTGAACACTGAAGCTTTCTTT	CASSIRQELNTEAFF
TRBV4-2	.	TRBJ1-2	TRBD1	TGTGCCAGCAGCCCAGGGACAGGGGGCTCCAACTATGGCTACACCTTC	CASSPGTGGSNYGYTF
TRBV4-2	.	TRBJ1-1	TRBD1	TGTGCCAGCAGCCCCCTGATGGACAGGGGACTTATGAACACTGAAGCTTTCTTT	CASSPLMDRGLMNTEAFF
TRBV29-1	.	TRBJ1-5	.	TGCAGCGTGGGGGGGGACAATCAGCCCCAGCATTTT	CSVGGDNQPQHF
TRBV27	.	TRBJ1-6	TRBD1	TGTGCCAGCAGCTGGGGGACAGGGTCCTCACCCCTCCACTTT	CASSWGTGSSPLHF
TRBV29-1	few	TRBJ2-7	TRBD2	TGCAGCGTAGCGGGAGAAGGAACCTACGAGCAGTACTTC	CSVAGEGTYEQYF
TRBV27	.	TRBJ2-7	.	TGTGCCAGCAGTTTACTAACCGGGACTCTCCTCCCCGACGAGCAGTACTTC	CASSLLTGTLLPDEQYF
TRBV18	.	TRBJ1-5	.	TGTGCCAGCTCACCTACAGACGGCAATCAGCCCCAGCATTTT	CASSPTDGNQPQHF
TRBV28	.	TRBJ1-2	TRBD1	TGTGCCAGCAGTTCCCCTCGACAGGGCGCCCCTAACTATGGCTACACCTTC	CASSSPRQGAPNYGYTF
TRBV27	.	TRBJ1-6	.	TGTGCCAGCAGTTTACGGGCAGGGATTAAAAATTCACCCCTCCACTTT	CASSLRAGIKNSPLHF
TRBV30	.	TRBJ2-7	TRBD2	TGTGCCTGGAGTAGCGGGAGCTCCTACGAGCAGTACTTC	CAWSSGSSYEQYF
TRBV6-5	.	TRBJ1-1	.	TGTGCCAGCAGTTGGGTTTCGACAGATAGGAACACTGAAGCTTTCTTT	CASSWVSTDRNTEAFF
TRBV5-8	.	TRBJ1-2	TRBD1	TGTGCCAGCAGCTTGGAGAGGGGGCTCGCCGGCGCGAGGTATGGCTACACCTTC	CASSLERGLAGARYGYTF
TRBV10-3	.	TRBJ2-1	.	TGTGCCATCAGTGGAAATAGCAACGGAGAGCAGTTCTTC	CAISGNSNGEQFF
TRBV30	once	TRBJ1-5	.	TGTGCCTGGAGCCCAGGCAGGTCGAATCAGCCCCAGCATTTT	CAWSPGRSNQPQHF
TRBV28	.	TRBJ2-1	TRBD2	TGTGCCAGCACTAGTAGCGGGAGCTCCTACAATGAGCAGTTCTTC	CASTSSGSSYNEQFF
TRBV11-3	.	TRBJ2-3	TRBD2	TGTGCCAGCTCAGCGGGACCCACAGATACGCAGTATTTT	CASSAGPTDTQYF
TRBV19	.	TRBJ1-4	TRBD1	TGTGCCAGTAGCATAGGGACCGGGACAGGGTACGAAAAACTGTTTTTT	CASSIGTGTGYEKLFF
TRBV6-5	.	TRBJ2-7	.	TGTGCCAGCCGGACAGTTTTAAGCTCCTACGAGCAGTACTTC	CASRTVLSSYEQYF
TRBV3-1/TRBV3-2	.	TRBJ2-3	TRBD2	TGTGCCAGCAGCCATGGGACTAGCGGGCACGCCACAGATACGCAGTATTTT	CASSHGTSGHATDTQYF